These 13 T cell receptor beta chains came from one sample sequenced in a study of PD-1 blockade in classical Hodgkin lymphoma. Libraries were prepared by immunoSEQ multiplex PCR; TCRdb keeps only in-frame clonotypes and omits some of them. Here the sample spans about 46,000 clones, around three quarters being singletons. Brentuximab vedotin exposure varied, and every patient relapsed after autologous stem cell transplantation. The input for sequencing was peripheral blood mononuclear cells (PBMCs), taken before the second cycle of nivolumab. All receptors derive from a human donor with classical Hodgkin lymphoma.

The V and J genes are TRBV7-8 and TRBJ1-1, with 9 bases that match TRBD1. The ends lost 3 bases at V and 4 bases at J; junction bases unmatched: 12. This CDR3 is 17 amino acids long. CDR1 is SGHVS, CDR2 FQNEAQ, per germline. CDR3 sequence (DNA): TGTGCCAGCAGCTTTGGACAGGGGATTTTGGGTAGCACTGAAGCTTTCTTT. Protein product: CASSFGQGILGSTEAFF.

V usage is TRBV11-3 and J usage is TRBJ2-2; 8 bases align to TRBD2. From germline, CDR1 is SGHNT and CDR2 YENEEA. The CDR3 totals 15 residues. V shed 1 base and J 8 bases; nucleotides not matched to a gene: 6. The CDR3 DNA follows: TGTGCCAGCAGCTTAGCGGCGGGAGGTGCGGGGGAGCTGTTTTTT. Translating gives CASSLAAGGAGELFF.

The rearrangement uses TRBV7-9 and TRBJ2-1, with TRBD1 matching over 11 bases. Germline V gives CDR1 SEHNR, CDR2 FQNEAQ (reference sequence). Trimming cost V 5 bases and J 9 bases; bases outside gene matches: 6. CDR3 length: 14 amino acids. CDR3 in DNA: TGTGCCAGCAGCGTCGGACAGGGGGCAGGTGAGCAGTTCTTC. Protein product: CASSVGQGAGEQFF.

Note on this clone: A read error may explain this, as a much larger clone is one base away. V is TRBV5-1 and J is TRBJ2-7, with TRBD2 as a possible D gene (6 bases). Germline loops: CDR1 SGHRS, CDR2 YFSETQ. There are 15 residues in the CDR3. Trimming took 0 bases from V and 3 from J, leaving 13 bases between them. CDR3 nucleotides: TGCGCCAGCAGCTTGGCGGGAGAGTCTTACTACGAGCAGTACTTC. Protein sequence: CASSLAGESYYEQYF.

The J gene is TRBJ2-1, the V gene TRBV6-5; 7 positions agree with TRBD1. The CDR3 loop spans 14 amino acids. V was pared by 9 bases and J by 5 bases, with 10 bases of the junction left unmatched. CDR1 and CDR2 from the germline V gene are MNHEY and SVGAGI. The CDR3 protein is CASFYDRVNNEQFF. The CDR3 nucleotides are TGTGCCAGTTTCTATGACAGGGTGAACAATGAGCAGTTCTTC.

The chain employs TRBV5-4 and TRBJ2-7; 7 nucleotides line up with TRBD1. The CDR3 runs 13 residues. Trimming cost V 4 bases and J 2 bases; bases outside gene matches: 3. Germline CDR1 SGHNT, CDR2 YYREEE (reference sequence). This CDR3 reads CASSAGTAYEQYF. The CDR3 nucleotides read TGTGCCAGCAGCGCCGGGACAGCCTACGAGCAGTACTTC.

The chain employs TRBV7-6 and TRBJ1-2, with D uncertain. CDR1 is SGHVS, CDR2 FNYEAQ, per germline. The CDR3 has 13 amino acids. Between the trimmed V and J ends, which lost 0 bases and 3 bases, there was a span of 5 bases. For the CDR3, the DNA is TGTGCCAGCAGCTTAGCCGAGGACTATGGCTACACCTTC. Protein sequence: CASSLAEDYGYTF.

The chain has TRBV4-1 and TRBJ1-1, with 7 bases matching TRBD1. The V gene end was trimmed by 1 base and the J gene end by 2 bases; junction bases not matched to a gene: 13. This CDR3 has 18 amino acids. Germline V gives CDR1 MGHRA, CDR2 YSYEKL. The CDR3 nucleotides read TGCGCCAGCAGCCAAGTATTCGGGAGACAGGGACAAAACACTGAAGCTTTCTTT. This codes for CASSQVFGRQGQNTEAFF.

V is TRBV6-5 and J is TRBJ1-2, with TRBD1 identical over 7 bases. Trimming cost V 6 bases and J 7 bases; bases outside gene matches: 8. CDR3 size: 13 residues. The germline V gene has CDR1 MNHEY and CDR2 SVGAGI. CDR3 in DNA: TGTGCCAGCAGAGAAAACAGGGGAGCTGGCTACACCTTC. It codes for CASRENRGAGYTF.

This clone was found a few times. This chain links TRBV28 with TRBJ1-2; no firm D call. The germline CDR1 and CDR2 sequences are MDHEN and SYDVKM. Trimming cost V 3 bases and J 4 bases, with 6 bases left between them. The CDR3 has 12 residues. The CDR3 bases are TGTGCCAGCAGTTTGGGATTCTATGGCTACACCTTC. This codes for CASSLGFYGYTF.

This chain joins TRBV27 and TRBJ2-2; D unclear. V lost 3 bases and J 5 bases, leaving 16 bases between the germline ends. Per the germline V gene, CDR1 is MNHEY and CDR2 is SMNVEV (reference sequence). This CDR3 is built from 16 residues. The CDR3 nucleotides are TGTGCCAGCAGTTTTATGGCCACGGACCTAACCGGGGAGCTGTTTTTT. As protein: CASSFMATDLTGELFF.

The rearrangement links TRBV27 to TRBJ2-5; D perhaps matches TRBD2 (5 bases). This CDR3 region has 15 residues. Germline CDR1 MNHEY, CDR2 SMNVEV (reference sequence). Between the trimmed V and J ends, which lost 3 bases and 7 bases, there was a span of 18 bases. CDR3 region: CASSLGGSQEGTQYF. The CDR3 bases are TGTGCCAGCAGTTTGGGTGGGAGTCAGGAAGGGACCCAGTACTTC.

This chain links TRBV6-5 with TRBJ1-1; TRBD1 aligns across 7 bases. The CDR3 runs 14 residues. Trimming removed 7 bases from V and 4 bases from J; junction bases left unmatched: 9. Germline V gives CDR1 MNHEY, CDR2 SVGAGI. Here the CDR3 reads CASTSGQGGTEAFF. The CDR3 nucleotides read TGTGCCAGCACCTCGGGGCAGGGGGGCACTGAAGCTTTCTTT.